This T cell receptor (beta chain) stems from a study of OX40 agonist ivuxolimab in advanced cancers. Regarding this clone: Its antigen is undetermined.

Only in-frame clones appear in the TCRdb table, and some are missing; sequencing was by immunoSEQ multiplex PCR. The sample contains around 110,000 clones, about 93% of which appear only once. The CDR3 covers 13 residues. The germline gives CDR1 LNHDA, CDR2 SQIVND (reference sequence). Trimming shortened V by 5 bases and J by 1 base, and 8 bases separated the two germline ends. Study-wide results and caveats: Doses of 0.1 to 3.0 mg/kg were accompanied by clonal expansion of CD4+ and CD8+ blood T cells by week 6.

This specimen consisted of CD4+ or CD8+ T cells sorted from blood, obtained in a trial of the OX40 agonist ivuxolimab. This clonotype originated in an adult with an advanced solid tumor such as melanoma, head and neck, liver or kidney cancer. The chain combines TRBV19 with TRBJ1-1; D uncertain. CDR3 nucleotide sequence: TGTGCCAGTAGTCCCCGAGGGAACACTGAAGCTTTCTTT. Translated, it gives CASSPRGNTEAFF.